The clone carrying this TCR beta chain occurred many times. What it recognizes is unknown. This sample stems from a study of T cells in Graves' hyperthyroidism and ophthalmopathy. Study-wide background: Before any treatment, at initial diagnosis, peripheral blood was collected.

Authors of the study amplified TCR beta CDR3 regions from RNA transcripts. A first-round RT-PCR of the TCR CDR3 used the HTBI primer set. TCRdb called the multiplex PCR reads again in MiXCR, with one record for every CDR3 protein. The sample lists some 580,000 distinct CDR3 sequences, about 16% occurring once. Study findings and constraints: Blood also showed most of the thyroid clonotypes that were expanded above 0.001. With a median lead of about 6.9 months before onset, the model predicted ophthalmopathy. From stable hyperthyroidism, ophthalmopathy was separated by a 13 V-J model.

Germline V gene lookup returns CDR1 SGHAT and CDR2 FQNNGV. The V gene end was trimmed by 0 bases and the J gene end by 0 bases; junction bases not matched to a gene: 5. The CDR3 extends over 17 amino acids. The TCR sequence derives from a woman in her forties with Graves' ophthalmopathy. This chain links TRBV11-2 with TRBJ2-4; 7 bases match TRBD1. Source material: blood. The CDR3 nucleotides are TGTGCCAGCAGCTTAGACCAGACAGGGCTAGCCAAAAACATTCAGTACTTC. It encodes CASSLDQTGLAKNIQYF.